These 17 T cell receptor beta chains were all obtained from the same sample, sequenced in a study of T cells in Graves' hyperthyroidism and ophthalmopathy. Template material for amplifying TCR beta CDR3 regions consisted of RNA transcripts. The primer set for the first-round RT-PCR of the TCR CDR3 was HTBI. Using its own MiXCR run on the multiplex PCR reads, TCRdb lists one record per CDR3 protein. The table lists approximately 370,000 distinct CDR3 sequences, roughly 17% of them singletons, with more than 30% in the top ten. Input material: blood. Source of these receptors: a woman aged 30 to 39 with Graves' hyperthyroidism that later progressed to Graves' ophthalmopathy.

The rearrangement links TRBV9 to TRBJ1-1; TRBD1 is a possible D gene (6 bases). Germline CDR1 is SGDLS and CDR2 is YYNGEE. The CDR3 covers 15 residues. V lost 3 bases to trimming and J lost 3 bases, with 15 bases between them. CDR3 in amino acids: CASSGRGGEDTEAFF. CDR3 DNA sequence: TGTGCCAGCAGCGGGAGGGGGGGTGAGGACACTGAAGCTTTCTTT.

The chain combines TRBV7-2 with TRBJ2-3; the D call may be TRBD1 or TRBD2 (6 bases each). The germline V gene has CDR1 SGHTA and CDR2 FQGNSA. Between the trimmed V and J ends, which lost 5 bases and 2 bases, there was a span of 17 bases. CDR3 size: 16 residues. As DNA, the CDR3 is TGTGCCAGCAGCCGCGCCGGCGGGACAAACACAGATACGCAGTATTTT. Translated: CASSRAGGTNTDTQYF.

The chain joins TRBV12-3 or TRBV12-4 to TRBJ2-7; weak D call: TRBD2 (5 bases). V lost 6 bases and J 5 bases, leaving 20 bases between the germline ends. There are 15 residues in the CDR3. The CDR3 reads CASSLSGSSGDEQYF. The CDR3 DNA reads as TGTGCCAGCAGCCTTTCCGGTTCTTCCGGGGACGAGCAGTACTTC.

This clonotype was observed many times. The gene calls are TRBV18 and TRBJ2-3; D gene ambiguous. CDR3 length equals 14 residues. Germline assignment: CDR1 KGHSH and CDR2 LQKENI. The V end lost 5 bases, the J end lost 1 base, and 10 bases lay between the germline ends. CDR3 sequence (DNA): TGTGCCAGCTCAGAGGTCCTAGGCACAGATACGCAGTATTTT. It encodes CASSEVLGTDTQYF.

This clonotype was seen a few times. The chain has TRBV30 and TRBJ1-3; D gene uncertain. V was cut by 2 bases and J by 0 bases, with 11 bases left in between. Germline loops: CDR1 GTSNPN, CDR2 SVGIG (reference sequence). This CDR3 is built from 15 residues. The CDR3 nucleotides read TGTGCCTGGAGTTACGGGGTACACTCTGGAAACACCATATATTTT. Its protein product is CAWSYGVHSGNTIYF.

This sequence joins TRBV28 and TRBJ2-3; no firm D call. There are 15 residues in the CDR3. The germline V gene has CDR1 MDHEN and CDR2 SYDVKM. V lost 2 bases and J 0 bases, leaving 9 bases between the germline ends. This CDR3 is CASSLKGASTDTQYF. The CDR3 DNA reads TGTGCCAGCAGTTTAAAAGGTGCTAGCACAGATACGCAGTATTTT.

This clonotype was counted many times. The chain joins TRBV28 to TRBJ2-2; D ambiguous. V was cut by 8 bases and J by 5 bases, with 6 bases left in between. The length of the CDR3 is 11 residues. CDR1 is MDHEN and CDR2 is SYDVKM in the germline V gene. The DNA of the CDR3 is TGTGCCAGCTATCGTACCGGGGAGCTGTTTTTT. The encoded protein is CASYRTGELFF.

Remarks on this clonotype: It may be a read error: a sequence one base away is much more abundant. The J gene is TRBJ1-5, the V gene TRBV5-6; D is uncertain. The CDR3 is 15 amino acids. Germline CDR1 and CDR2: SGHDT and YYEEEE. Trimming took 0 bases from V and 5 from J, leaving 12 bases between them. The CDR3 sequence: CASSLAHDGYQPQHF. CDR3 DNA: TGTGCCAGCAGCTTGGCCCATGACGGTTATCAGCCCCAGCATTTT.

This clonotype was seen repeatedly, ten times or more. The rearrangement joins TRBV2 to TRBJ1-4; D is uncertain. V was trimmed by 3 bases and J by 5 bases, leaving 10 bases between them. The CDR3 sequence is 14 residues long. Germline CDR1 is SNHLY and CDR2 is FYNNEI. The CDR3 DNA sequence: TGTGCCAGCAGTGAGCTCACGGGGAATGAAAAACTGTTTTTT. The encoded protein is CASSELTGNEKLFF.

This clonotype occurred a few times. CDR3 in amino acids: CASSSGGGEQFF. In nucleotides, the CDR3 is TGTGCCAGCAGTTCCGGGGGGGGGGAGCAGTTCTTC. This chain links TRBV27 with TRBJ2-1; TRBD2 matches at 8 bases. Losses at the gene ends were 4 bases for V and 10 bases for J; bases not matched to a gene: 3. The CDR3 runs to 12 residues. CDR1 is MNHEY, CDR2 SMNVEV, per germline (reference sequence).

This clonotype was counted many times. The V call is TRBV7-9, the J call TRBJ2-1; TRBD2 agrees at 13 bases. The CDR3 has 20 residues. The germline V gene encodes CDR1 SEHNR and CDR2 FQNEAQ (reference sequence). Unmatched junction bases numbered 12, after V lost 4 bases and J lost 0 bases. The CDR3 region has the DNA TGTGCCAGCAGCTCAATGCCGGGACTAGCGGGGCGAAGCTCCTACAATGAGCAGTTCTTC. Its protein product is CASSSMPGLAGRSSYNEQFF.

The gene calls are TRBV11-2 and TRBJ2-5; D is unresolved. The CDR3 runs 15 residues. Germline V gene lookup returns CDR1 SGHAT and CDR2 FQNNGV. Trimming took 4 bases from V and 1 from J, leaving 13 bases between them. CDR3 in DNA: TGTGCCAGCAGCTCCTATTTAACGGGCCAAGAGACCCAGTACTTC. As protein: CASSSYLTGQETQYF.

Worth noting for this clonotype: A single base separates this from a much larger clone, so it may be a read error. CDR3 nucleotides: TGTGCCTGCAGTCTGACGGGAGCGAACATTCAGTACTTC. The encoded protein is CACSLTGANIQYF. The chain links TRBV27 to TRBJ2-4, with a possible D match to TRBD2 (6 bases). This CDR3 has 13 residues. Per germline, CDR1 MNHEY and CDR2 SMNVEV (reference sequence).

This clonotype has ten or more counts. The chain is built from TRBV2 and TRBJ2-3; 11 nucleotides match TRBD1. The germline CDR1 and CDR2 sequences are SNHLY and FYNNEI. The CDR3 covers 14 residues. The J segment lost 5 bases and the V segment lost 3 bases, leaving 1 base of the junction unmatched. The CDR3, as DNA: TGTGCCAGCAGTGAGGACAGGGGGCAAGATACGCAGTATTTT. It is translated as CASSEDRGQDTQYF.

This clonotype has ten or more counts. The chain has TRBV27 and TRBJ2-2; 7 nucleotides line up with TRBD2. The germline V gene has CDR1 MNHEY and CDR2 SMNVEV (reference sequence). This CDR3 has 16 amino acids. The trim removed 2 bases at V and 6 bases at J, leaving 9 bases unmatched. CDR3 protein: CASSLPSGTGAGELFF. CDR3 bases: TGTGCCAGCAGTTTACCAAGCGGGACGGGGGCCGGGGAGCTGTTTTTT.

This clonotype has ten or more counts. The chain employs TRBV12-3 or TRBV12-4 and TRBJ1-4; D is perhaps TRBD1 (5 bases). Trimming left V 3 bases short and J 7 bases short, with 12 bases between. The CDR3 contains 14 residues. The CDR3 coding sequence is TGTGCCAGCAGTTTGGCAGGGCCGGGTGAAAAACTGTTTTTT. Encoded protein: CASSLAGPGEKLFF.

Only a few counts were recorded for this clonotype. The chain couples TRBV7-9 to TRBJ1-4; no reliable D call. CDR1 SEHNR and CDR2 FQNEAQ come from the germline V gene (reference sequence). The length of the CDR3 is 16 residues. V was pared by 1 base and J by 2 bases, with 11 bases between. This CDR3 reads CASSLVDTSTNEKLFF. In DNA, the CDR3 is TGTGCCAGCAGCTTAGTAGACACATCCACTAATGAAAAACTGTTTTTT.